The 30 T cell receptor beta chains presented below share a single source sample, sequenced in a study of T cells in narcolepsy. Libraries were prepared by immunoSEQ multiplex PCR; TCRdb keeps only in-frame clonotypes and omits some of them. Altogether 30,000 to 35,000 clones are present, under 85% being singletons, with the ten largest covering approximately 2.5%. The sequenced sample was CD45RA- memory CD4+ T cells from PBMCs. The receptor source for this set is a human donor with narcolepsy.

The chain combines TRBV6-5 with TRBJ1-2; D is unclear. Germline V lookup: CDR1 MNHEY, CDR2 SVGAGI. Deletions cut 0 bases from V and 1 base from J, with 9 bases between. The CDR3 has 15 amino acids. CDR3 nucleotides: TGTGCCAGCAGTTACTCGCAGACTCTTAACTATGGCTACACCTTC. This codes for CASSYSQTLNYGYTF.

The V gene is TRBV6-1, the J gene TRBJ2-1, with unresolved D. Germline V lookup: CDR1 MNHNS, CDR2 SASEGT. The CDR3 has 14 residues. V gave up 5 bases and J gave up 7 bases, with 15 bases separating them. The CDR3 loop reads CASSLYAQENEQFF. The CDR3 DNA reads TGTGCCAGCAGTCTCTACGCCCAGGAGAATGAGCAGTTCTTC.

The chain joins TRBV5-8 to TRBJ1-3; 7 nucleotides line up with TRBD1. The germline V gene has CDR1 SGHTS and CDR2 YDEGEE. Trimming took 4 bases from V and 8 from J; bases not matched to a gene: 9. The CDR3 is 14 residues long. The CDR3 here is CASSLTGLLYTIYF. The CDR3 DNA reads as TGTGCCAGCAGCCTGACAGGGCTTTTGTACACCATATATTTT.

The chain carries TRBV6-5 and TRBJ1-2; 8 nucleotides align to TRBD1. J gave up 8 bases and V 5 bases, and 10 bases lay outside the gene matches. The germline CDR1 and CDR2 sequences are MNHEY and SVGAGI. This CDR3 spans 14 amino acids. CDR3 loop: CASSTRTGKDGYTF. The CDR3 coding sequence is TGTGCCAGCAGTACCCGGACAGGGAAGGACGGCTACACCTTC.

CDR3 DNA sequence: TGCGCCAGCAGATCGACTAGCGGACAATGGGGGGGTTCCACAGATACGCAGTATTTT. This translates into CASRSTSGQWGGSTDTQYF. This chain uses TRBV5-1 with TRBJ2-3; 9 nucleotides agree with TRBD2. The germline V gene has CDR1 SGHRS and CDR2 YFSETQ. V shed 5 bases and J 2 bases; nucleotides not matched to a gene: 18. The CDR3 sequence is 19 residues long.

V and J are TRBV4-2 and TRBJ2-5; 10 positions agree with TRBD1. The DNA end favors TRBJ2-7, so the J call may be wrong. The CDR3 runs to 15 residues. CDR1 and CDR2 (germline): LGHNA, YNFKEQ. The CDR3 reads CASSQVDRGAYEQYF. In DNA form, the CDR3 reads TGTGCCAGCAGCCAAGTGGACAGGGGGGCCTACGAGCAGTACTTC.

The CDR3 reads CASSSTGTGGLTDTGELFF. The CDR3 nucleotides read TGTGCCAGCAGTTCTACCGGGACAGGTGGATTGACGGACACCGGGGAGCTGTTTTTT. The rearrangement uses TRBV9 and TRBJ2-2; the match to TRBD1 covers 8 bases. V lost 5 bases and J lost 3; bases outside the gene matches: 18. The CDR3 sequence is 19 residues long. Germline V CDR1 and CDR2: SGDLS, YYNGEE. The variable domain in full, completed from reference TRBV9 and TRBJ2-2, reads DSGVTQTPKHLITATGQRVTLRCSPRSGDLSVYWYQQSLDQGLQFLIQYYNGEERAKGNILERFSAQQFPDLHSELNLSSLELGDSALYFCASSSTGTGGLTDTGELFFGEGSRLTVL.

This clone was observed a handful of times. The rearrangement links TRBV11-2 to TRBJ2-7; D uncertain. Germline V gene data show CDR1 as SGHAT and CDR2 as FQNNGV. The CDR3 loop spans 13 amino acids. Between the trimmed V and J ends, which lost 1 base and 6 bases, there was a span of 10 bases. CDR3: CASSLGRSGEQYF. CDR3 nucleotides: TGTGCCAGCAGCTTAGGAAGGTCTGGCGAGCAGTACTTC.

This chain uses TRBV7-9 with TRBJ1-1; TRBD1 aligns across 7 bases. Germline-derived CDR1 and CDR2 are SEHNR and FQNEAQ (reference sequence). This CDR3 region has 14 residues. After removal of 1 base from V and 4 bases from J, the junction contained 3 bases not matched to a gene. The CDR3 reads CASSLGQGLTEAFF. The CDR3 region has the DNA TGTGCCAGCAGCTTAGGACAGGGCCTCACTGAAGCTTTCTTT.

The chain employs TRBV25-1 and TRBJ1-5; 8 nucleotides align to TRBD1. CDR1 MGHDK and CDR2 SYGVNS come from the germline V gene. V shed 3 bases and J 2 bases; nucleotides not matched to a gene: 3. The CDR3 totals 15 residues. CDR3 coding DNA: TGTGCCAGCAGTGATAAGGGACAGGGCAATCAGCCCCAGCATTTT. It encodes CASSDKGQGNQPQHF.

The chain's CDR3 is CASSLAGTGGLYEQYF. DNA for the CDR3: TGTGCCAGCAGCTTGGCCGGGACGGGGGGATTATACGAGCAGTACTTC. The chain links TRBV5-6 to TRBJ2-7, with TRBD2 identical over 7 bases. CDR3 length: 16 amino acids. CDR1 is SGHDT, CDR2 YYEEEE, per germline. With 0 bases clipped from V and 4 bases from J, the junction kept 10 bases outside the gene matches. Full variable domain (rest looked up from reference TRBV5-6 and TRBJ2-7): DAGVTQSPTHLIKTRGQQVTLRCSPKSGHDTVSWYQQALGQGPQFIFQYYEEEERQRGNFPDRFSGHQFPNYSSELNVNALLLGDSALYLCASSLAGTGGLYEQYFGPGTRLTVT.

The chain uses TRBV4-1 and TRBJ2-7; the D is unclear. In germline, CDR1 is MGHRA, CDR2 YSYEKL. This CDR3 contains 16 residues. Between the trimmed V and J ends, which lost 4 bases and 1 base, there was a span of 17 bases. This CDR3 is CASSPAPKGRSYEQYF. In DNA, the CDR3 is TGCGCCAGCAGCCCCGCTCCCAAGGGTAGGTCCTACGAGCAGTACTTC.

CDR3 region: CASSPPSSRNTEAFF. The CDR3 coding sequence is TGTGCCAGCTCACCACCGTCCTCGCGGAACACTGAAGCTTTCTTT. The V and J genes are TRBV18 and TRBJ1-1; D call uncertain. The germline CDR1 and CDR2 sequences are KGHSH and LQKENI. There are 15 residues in the CDR3. Trimming stripped 0 bases from V and 1 base from J, with 9 bases between.

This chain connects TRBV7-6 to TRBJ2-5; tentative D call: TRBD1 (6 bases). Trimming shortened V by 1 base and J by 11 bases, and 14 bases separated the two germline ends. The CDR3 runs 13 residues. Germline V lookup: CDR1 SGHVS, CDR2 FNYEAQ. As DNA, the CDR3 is TGTGCCAGCAGCTTAGGCCTAGCAGGGGAGCAGTACTTC. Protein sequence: CASSLGLAGEQYF.

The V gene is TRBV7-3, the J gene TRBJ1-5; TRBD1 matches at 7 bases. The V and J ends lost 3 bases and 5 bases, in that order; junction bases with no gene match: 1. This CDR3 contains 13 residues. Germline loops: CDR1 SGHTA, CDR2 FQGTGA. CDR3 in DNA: TGTGCCAGCAGCTTCGACAGGGATCAGCCCCAGCATTTT. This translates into CASSFDRDQPQHF.

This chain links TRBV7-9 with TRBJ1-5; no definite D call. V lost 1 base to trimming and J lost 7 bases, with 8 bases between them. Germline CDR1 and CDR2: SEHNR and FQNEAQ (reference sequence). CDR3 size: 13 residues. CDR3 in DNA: TGTGCCAGCAGCTTAGGGGTGGGACAGCCCCAGCATTTT. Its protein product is CASSLGVGQPQHF.

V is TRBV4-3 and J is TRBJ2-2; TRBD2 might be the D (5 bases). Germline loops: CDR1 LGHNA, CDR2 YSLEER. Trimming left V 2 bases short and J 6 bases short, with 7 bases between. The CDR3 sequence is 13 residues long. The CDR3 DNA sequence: TGCGCCAGCAGCCAACGGGGATCCGGGGAGCTGTTTTTT. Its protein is CASSQRGSGELFF.

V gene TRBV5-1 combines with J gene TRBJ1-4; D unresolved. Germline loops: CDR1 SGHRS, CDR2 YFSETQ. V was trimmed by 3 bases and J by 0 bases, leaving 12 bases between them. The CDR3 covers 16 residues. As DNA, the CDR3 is TGCGCCAGCAGCTCAGATGGACTTACAACTAATGAAAAACTGTTTTTT. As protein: CASSSDGLTTNEKLFF.

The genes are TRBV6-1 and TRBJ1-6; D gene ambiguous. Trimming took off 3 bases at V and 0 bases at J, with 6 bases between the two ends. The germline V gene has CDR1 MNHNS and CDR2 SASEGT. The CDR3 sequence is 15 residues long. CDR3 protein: CASSEGSSYNSPLHF. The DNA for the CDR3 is TGTGCCAGCAGTGAGGGGAGCTCCTATAATTCACCCCTCCACTTT.

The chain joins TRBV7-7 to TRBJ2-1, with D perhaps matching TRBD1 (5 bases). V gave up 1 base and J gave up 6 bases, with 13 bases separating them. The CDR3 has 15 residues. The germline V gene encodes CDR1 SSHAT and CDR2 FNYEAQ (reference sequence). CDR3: CASSLGGVRSNEQFF. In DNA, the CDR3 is TGTGCCAGCAGCTTAGGGGGCGTTCGGTCCAATGAGCAGTTCTTC.

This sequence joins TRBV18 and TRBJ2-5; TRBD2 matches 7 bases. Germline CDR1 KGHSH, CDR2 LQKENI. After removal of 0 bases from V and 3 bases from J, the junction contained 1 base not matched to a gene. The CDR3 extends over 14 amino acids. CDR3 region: CASSPPSGEETQYF. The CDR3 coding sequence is TGTGCCAGCTCACCACCAAGCGGGGAAGAGACCCAGTACTTC.

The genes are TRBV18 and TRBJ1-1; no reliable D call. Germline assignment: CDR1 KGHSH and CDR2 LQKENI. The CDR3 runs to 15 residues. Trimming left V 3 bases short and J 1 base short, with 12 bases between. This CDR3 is CASSPSIQTNTEAFF. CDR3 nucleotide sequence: TGTGCCAGCTCACCTTCGATCCAGACGAACACTGAAGCTTTCTTT. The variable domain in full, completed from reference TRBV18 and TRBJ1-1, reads NAGVMQNPRHLVRRRGQEARLRCSPMKGHSHVYWYRQLPEEGLKFMVYLQKENIIDESGMPKERFSAEFPKEGPSILRIQQVVRGDSAAYFCASSPSIQTNTEAFFGQGTRLTVV.

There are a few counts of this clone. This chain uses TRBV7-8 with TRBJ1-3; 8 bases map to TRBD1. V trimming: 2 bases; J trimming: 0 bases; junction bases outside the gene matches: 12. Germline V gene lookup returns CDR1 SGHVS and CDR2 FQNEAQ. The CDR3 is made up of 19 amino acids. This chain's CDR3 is CASSLRDRRSISSGNTIYF. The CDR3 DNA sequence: TGTGCCAGCAGCTTAAGGGACAGGCGATCGATAAGCTCTGGAAACACCATATATTTT.

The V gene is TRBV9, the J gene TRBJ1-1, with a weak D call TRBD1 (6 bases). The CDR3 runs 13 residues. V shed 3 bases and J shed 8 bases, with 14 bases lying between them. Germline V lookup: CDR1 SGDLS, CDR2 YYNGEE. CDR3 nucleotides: TGTGCCAGCAGCGGAAGTCAGGGGACCGAAGCTTTCTTT. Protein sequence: CASSGSQGTEAFF.

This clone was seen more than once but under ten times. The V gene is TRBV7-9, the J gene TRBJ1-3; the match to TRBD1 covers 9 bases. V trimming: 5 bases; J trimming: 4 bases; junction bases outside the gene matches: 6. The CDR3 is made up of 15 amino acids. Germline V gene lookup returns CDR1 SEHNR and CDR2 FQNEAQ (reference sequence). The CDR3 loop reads CASSPSGQGGNTIYF. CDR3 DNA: TGTGCCAGCAGCCCATCGGGACAGGGAGGAAACACCATATATTTT.

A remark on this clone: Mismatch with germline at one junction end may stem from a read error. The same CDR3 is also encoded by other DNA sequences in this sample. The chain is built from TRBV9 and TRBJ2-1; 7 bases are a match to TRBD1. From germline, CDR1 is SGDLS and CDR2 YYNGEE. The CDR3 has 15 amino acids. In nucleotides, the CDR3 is TGCGCCAGCAGCGTAGAGGGGGCTCGGGTAAATGAGCAGTTCTTC. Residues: CASSVEGARVNEQFF.

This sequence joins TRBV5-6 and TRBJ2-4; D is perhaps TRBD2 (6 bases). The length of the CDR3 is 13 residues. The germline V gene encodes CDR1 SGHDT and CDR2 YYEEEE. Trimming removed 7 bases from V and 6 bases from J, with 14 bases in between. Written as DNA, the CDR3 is TGTGCCAGCTCCCCTGGCGGGACAAACATTCAGTACTTC. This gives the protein CASSPGGTNIQYF.

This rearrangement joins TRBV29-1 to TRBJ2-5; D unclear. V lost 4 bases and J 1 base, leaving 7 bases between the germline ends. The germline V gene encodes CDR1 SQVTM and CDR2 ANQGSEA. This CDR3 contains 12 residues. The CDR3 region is CSVVGTQETQYF. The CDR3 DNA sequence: TGCAGCGTTGTCGGCACCCAAGAGACCCAGTACTTC. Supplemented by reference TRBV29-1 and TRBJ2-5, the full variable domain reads SAVISQKPSRDICQRGTSLTIQCQVDSQVTMMFWYRQQPGQSLTLIATANQGSEATYESGFVIDKFPISRPNLTFSTLTVSNMSPEDSSIYLCSVVGTQETQYFGPGTRLLVL.

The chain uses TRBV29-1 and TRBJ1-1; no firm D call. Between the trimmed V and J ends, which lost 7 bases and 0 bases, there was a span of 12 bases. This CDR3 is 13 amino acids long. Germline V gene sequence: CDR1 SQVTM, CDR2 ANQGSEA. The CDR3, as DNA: TGCAGCGCTCGGACGGCGATGAACACTGAAGCTTTCTTT. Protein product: CSARTAMNTEAFF.

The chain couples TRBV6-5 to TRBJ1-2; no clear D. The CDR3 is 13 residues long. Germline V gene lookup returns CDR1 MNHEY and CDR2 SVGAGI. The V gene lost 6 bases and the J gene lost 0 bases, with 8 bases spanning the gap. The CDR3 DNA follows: TGTGCCAGCAGCACAGTGGCTAACTATGGCTACACCTTC. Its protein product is CASSTVANYGYTF.